These 9 T cell receptor beta chains share one sample of origin, sequenced in a study of shared clonotypes between healthy human individuals. Profiled with immunoSEQ multiplex PCR; TCRdb holds only in-frame clones, not every one. The sample includes about 1.1 million clones, 60% to 80% seen only once; the top ten take 0.89%. What was sequenced was memory CD4+ T cells from PBMCs. The sample's subset: CD45RA-negative fraction. Receptors originate from a man between 18 and 29 years old in good health. Some clones in this sample may be carry-over from other donors' samples.

The chain joins TRBV5-5 to TRBJ1-2, with D unresolved. Germline V gives CDR1 SGHKS, CDR2 YYEKEE (reference sequence). There are 17 residues in the CDR3. Trimming cost V 2 bases and J 2 bases, with 19 bases left between them. Written as DNA, the CDR3 is TGTGCCAGCAGCTTAAGCCCCGCCGGGCCGCAAAACTATGGCTACACCTTC. This encodes CASSLSPAGPQNYGYTF.

The table lists this clone with a few counts. This chain connects TRBV7-8 to TRBJ2-7; D gene uncertain. The V gene lost 3 bases and the J gene lost 5 bases, with 11 bases spanning the gap. This CDR3 has 13 amino acids. The germline gives CDR1 SGHVS, CDR2 FQNEAQ. CDR3 sequence (DNA): TGTGCCAGCAGCTTGCATGGCATCCACGAGCAGTACTTC. This encodes CASSLHGIHEQYF.

The CDR3 bases are TGCAGCGTTGCCCTTGAGCGAGGGCGGTTCTTC. Amino acid sequence: CSVALERGRFF. The chain recombines TRBV29-1 with TRBJ2-1, with D maybe TRBD2 (5 bases). CDR1 SQVTM and CDR2 ANQGSEA come from the germline V gene. V lost 4 bases and J 15 bases, leaving 16 bases between the germline ends. CDR3 length equals 11 residues.

The chain links TRBV7-8 to TRBJ1-3; 8 nucleotides align to TRBD1. The CDR3 is 14 residues long. The germline CDR1 and CDR2 sequences are SGHVS and FQNEAQ. V lost 5 bases and J lost 7; bases outside the gene matches: 7. In DNA, the CDR3 is TGTGCCAGCAGCCCCAGGGACAGGACGAACACCATATATTTT. It encodes CASSPRDRTNTIYF.

The V gene is TRBV11-2, the J gene TRBJ2-3; 13 nucleotides line up with TRBD2. Germline V gene sequence: CDR1 SGHAT, CDR2 FQNNGV. The CDR3 is 16 amino acids. V gave up 5 bases and J gave up 1 base; unmatched junction bases: 3. CDR3 residues: CASSRTSGSGTDTQYF. For the CDR3, the DNA is TGTGCCAGCAGCCGGACTAGCGGGAGCGGCACAGATACGCAGTATTTT.

The gene calls are TRBV7-6 and TRBJ2-7, with TRBD2 matching over 12 bases. The CDR3 runs to 16 residues. CDR1 and CDR2 from the germline V gene are SGHVS and FNYEAQ. V lost 5 bases and J lost 7; bases outside the gene matches: 12. The CDR3 spells CASSRLAGEGRWEQYF. The CDR3 DNA is TGTGCCAGCAGCCGACTAGCGGGAGAGGGGCGATGGGAGCAGTACTTC.

The rearrangement joins TRBV28 to TRBJ2-7, with D possibly matching TRBD2 (5 bases). This CDR3 comprises 12 residues. The germline gives CDR1 MDHEN, CDR2 SYDVKM. V was cut by 3 bases and J by 8 bases, with 11 bases left in between. The CDR3 region has the DNA TGTGCCAGCAGTTTTTCTAGCAGCCAGCAGTACTTC. Protein: CASSFSSSQQYF.

V gene TRBV6-4 combines with J gene TRBJ2-7, with 10 bases identical to TRBD2. Germline assignment: CDR1 MRHNA and CDR2 SNTAGT. CDR3 length equals 15 residues. J gave up 4 bases and V 5 bases, and 8 bases lay outside the gene matches. DNA for the CDR3: TGTGCCAGCAGTCCATCTAGCGGGAGTGGGTACGAGCAGTACTTC. Its translation: CASSPSSGSGYEQYF.

The rearrangement links TRBV19 to TRBJ1-5; TRBD1 matches 7 bases. Trimming removed 7 bases from V and 6 bases from J; junction bases left unmatched: 18. This CDR3 region has 17 residues. Germline V lookup: CDR1 LNHDA, CDR2 SQIVND (reference sequence). In nucleotides, the CDR3 is TGTGCCAGTAACCCCCGACAAACTGACAGGGACACTCAGCCCCAGCATTTT. It specifies CASNPRQTDRDTQPQHF.